This entry features one T cell receptor (beta chain) sequence. The time point was: pre-treatment sample, taken before nivolumab and TIL therapy. Stage 4 NSCLC adults joined between October 2017 and January 2020. The data are from a study of TIL therapy for anti-PD-1-resistant metastatic lung cancer. As for the study in general: Patients then received nivolumab; progressors got lymphodepletion, TIL and IL-2.

The CDR3 consists of 16 residues. The germline CDR1 and CDR2 sequences are SNHLY and FYNNEI. V shed 4 bases and J 1 base; nucleotides not matched to a gene: 7. Sequencing used immunoSEQ v3. The protocol was immunoSEQ multiplex PCR, while the TCRdb copy is restricted to in-frame clones and leaves out a portion. In the table there are approximately 22,000 clones, 70% to 85% of which are singletons. The origin of this receptor is a person aged 25-79 years with non-small cell lung cancer. V gene TRBV2 combines with J gene TRBJ2-4; 7 bases agree with TRBD1. Source: blood, taken at baseline. CDR3 DNA: TGTGCCAGCAGTGGACAGGGTAGGAGGGCCAAAAACATTCAGTACTTC. It yields the protein CASSGQGRRAKNIQYF.